The 27 T cell receptor beta chains below were found in one sample sequenced in a study of T cell responses to AZD1222 COVID-19 vaccine (dated by TCRdb to the early 2020s). Library method: the immunoSEQ multiplex PCR assay. TCRdb stores this immuneACCESS table with in-frame sequences only. Part of the clones is absent; in the studies checked, under half of the shortfall reflects unresolved V genes, and no reason is known for the rest. The sample has nearly 110,000 clones on record, 70% to 90% of them singletons. Jointly, the top ten make up 5.5% to 8.5% of the sample. The meaning of the sample's time point label: baseline before first vaccination. Sequences were derived from peripheral blood, sampled on day 0 of AZD1222 vaccination. The receptors here all came from an adult in good health.

The CDR3 protein is CASSLGSARDTEAFF. For the CDR3, the DNA is TGTGCCAGCAGCTTAGGAAGCGCGAGGGACACTGAAGCTTTCTTT. The chain carries TRBV7-9 and TRBJ1-1; D unresolved. Germline loops: CDR1 SEHNR, CDR2 FQNEAQ (reference sequence). The CDR3 length is 15 residues. V lost 1 base, J lost 3 bases, and 12 bases lay in between.

The V and J genes are TRBV6-5 and TRBJ1-1, with D hard to call. The CDR3 is made up of 14 amino acids. Trimming removed 0 bases at V and 8 bases at J, with 13 bases between. The germline CDR1 and CDR2 sequences are MNHEY and SVGAGI. The CDR3 sequence: CASSYSNGVEEAFF. DNA for the CDR3: TGTGCCAGCAGTTACTCGAATGGGGTTGAGGAAGCTTTCTTT.

This clone was seen only a few times. The chain carries TRBV27 and TRBJ2-3; perhaps TRBD1 as D (6 bases). CDR3 length: 13 amino acids. V dropped 5 bases and J dropped 4 bases, with 10 bases sitting between them. Germline loops: CDR1 MNHEY, CDR2 SMNVEV (reference sequence). The CDR3: CASSRQVADTQYF. CDR3 coding DNA: TGTGCCAGCAGTCGACAGGTGGCAGATACGCAGTATTTT.

This clone was observed a few times. The rearrangement joins TRBV5-4 to TRBJ2-5, with 9 bases identical to TRBD1. Looked up from germline, CDR1 is SGHNT and CDR2 is YYREEE (reference sequence). This CDR3 comprises 16 residues. V lost 3 bases to trimming and J lost 4 bases; unmatched junction nucleotides: 10. CDR3 residues: CASSSEQGAMGETQYF. In DNA, the CDR3 is TGTGCCAGCAGCTCGGAACAGGGGGCAATGGGAGAGACCCAGTACTTC.

Only one count was recorded for this clone. V usage is TRBV2 and J usage is TRBJ2-1, with D possibly TRBD2 on 5 matching bases. The ends were cut back, 10 bases at V and 8 bases at J, with 21 bases in the middle. The CDR3 consists of 14 residues. Germline CDR1 reads SNHLY; CDR2 reads FYNNEI. In DNA, the CDR3 is TGTGCCACCCTTGGGCGGGCCCTAAGGGATGAGCAGTTCTTC. It yields the protein CATLGRALRDEQFF.

The CDR3 loop is CASSFGLNYGYTF. DNA for the CDR3: TGTGCCAGCAGTTTCGGGCTGAACTATGGCTACACCTTC. The genes are TRBV28 and TRBJ1-2, with D hard to call. This CDR3 contains 13 residues. Germline V gives CDR1 MDHEN, CDR2 SYDVKM. V lost 3 bases, J lost 2 bases, and 7 bases lay in between.

This chain joins TRBV3-1 (or the pseudogene TRBV3-2) and TRBJ1-5; TRBD1 is a possible D gene (5 bases). The CDR3 is 15 residues long. Trimming removed 2 bases at V and 4 bases at J, with 12 bases between. Germline V gene data show CDR1 as LGHDT and CDR2 as YNNKEL (reference sequence). The CDR3 loop is CASSQHGTENQPQHF. The DNA of the CDR3 is TGTGCCAGCAGCCAACACGGGACTGAGAATCAGCCCCAGCATTTT.

V usage is TRBV4-1 and J usage is TRBJ2-1; the match to TRBD2 covers 12 bases. Trimming took 0 bases from V and 6 from J; bases not matched to a gene: 9. Germline loops: CDR1 MGHRA, CDR2 YSYEKL. The CDR3 spans 18 residues. CDR3 nucleotides: TGCGCCAGCAGCCAAGACCCCGTACTAGCGGGAGGCCGCAATGAGCAGTTCTTC. Protein: CASSQDPVLAGGRNEQFF.

This sequence joins TRBV19 and TRBJ1-3; D gene unclear. The CDR3 runs to 14 residues. V lost 5 bases and J 0 bases, leaving 8 bases between the germline ends. In germline, CDR1 is LNHDA, CDR2 SQIVND (reference sequence). The CDR3 protein is CASSLGFSGNTIYF. CDR3 sequence (DNA): TGTGCCAGTAGTCTCGGCTTCTCTGGAAACACCATATATTTT.

The J gene is TRBJ1-2, the V gene TRBV28; 9 nucleotides line up with TRBD1. The V segment lost 5 bases and the J segment 3 bases; nucleotides outside the gene matches: 7. Looked up from germline, CDR1 is MDHEN and CDR2 is SYDVKM. The CDR3 runs to 15 residues. In DNA form, the CDR3 reads TGTGCCAGCAGTCAAGGGACAGGGATTGACTATGGCTACACCTTC. The encoded protein is CASSQGTGIDYGYTF.

The chain uses TRBV5-1 and TRBJ2-1, with no clear D. The CDR3 sequence is 16 residues long. Per germline, CDR1 SGHRS and CDR2 YFSETQ. Trimming removed 1 base at V and 9 bases at J, with 20 bases between. CDR3 DNA sequence: TGCGCCAGCAGCTTGAAATCGCCGCCGACATTGGGTGAGCAGTTCTTC. Residues: CASSLKSPPTLGEQFF.

This clone showed up just once. This chain links TRBV10-3 with TRBJ1-5; D remains ambiguous. This CDR3 contains 15 residues. The germline CDR1 and CDR2 sequences are ENHRY and SYGVKD. Between the trimmed V and J ends, which lost 3 bases and 2 bases, there was a span of 11 bases. The CDR3 loop reads CAISDEFGGNQPQHF. For the CDR3, the DNA is TGTGCCATCAGTGACGAGTTTGGGGGCAATCAGCCCCAGCATTTT.

V is TRBV5-4 and J is TRBJ2-5; unclear D gene. Trimming stripped 0 bases from V and 4 bases from J, with 13 bases between. Germline V lookup: CDR1 SGHNT, CDR2 YYREEE (reference sequence). The length of the CDR3 is 15 residues. The CDR3 nucleotides read TGTGCCAGCAGCTTGGCCGGGTGGCAGGCAGAGACCCAGTACTTC. This gives the protein CASSLAGWQAETQYF.

This chain links TRBV28 with TRBJ1-4; D possibly corresponds to TRBD1 (6 bases). The CDR3 sequence is 16 residues long. The germline gives CDR1 MDHEN, CDR2 SYDVKM. Trimming stripped 2 bases from V and 13 bases from J, with 23 bases between. The CDR3 protein is CASSLPSNREGSRLFF. CDR3 in DNA: TGTGCCAGCAGTTTACCCTCTAACAGGGAGGGGAGTAGACTGTTTTTT.

This chain joins TRBV29-1 and TRBJ2-5; D might be TRBD2 (5 bases). The CDR3 is 13 amino acids. Germline CDR1 is SQVTM and CDR2 is ANQGSEA. Deletions cut 7 bases from V and 1 base from J, with 13 bases between. DNA for the CDR3: TGCAGCGGTAGCAGAGGGCTCCAAGAGACCCAGTACTTC. It is translated as CSGSRGLQETQYF. Full variable domain (remainder filled in from reference TRBV29-1 and TRBJ2-5): SAVISQKPSRDICQRGTSLTIQCQVDSQVTMMFWYRQQPGQSLTLIATANQGSEATYESGFVIDKFPISRPNLTFSTLTVSNMSPEDSSIYLCSGSRGLQETQYFGPGTRLLVL.

The chain employs TRBV28 and TRBJ1-4; D is unclear. In germline, CDR1 is MDHEN, CDR2 SYDVKM. Trimming stripped 4 bases from V and 5 bases from J, with 14 bases between. This CDR3 spans 15 amino acids. CDR3 sequence: CASSSYRNRNEKLFF. The DNA of the CDR3 is TGTGCCAGCAGTTCGTACAGAAACCGAAATGAAAAACTGTTTTTT.

The gene calls are TRBV28 and TRBJ2-1, with TRBD2 matching 8 bases. Germline CDR1 MDHEN, CDR2 SYDVKM. The ends lost 7 bases at V and 4 bases at J; junction bases unmatched: 6. The CDR3 has 14 amino acids. This chain's CDR3 is CASTAGGSYNEQFF. DNA of the CDR3: TGTGCCAGCACTGCGGGAGGATCTTACAATGAGCAGTTCTTC.

The J gene is TRBJ2-7, the V gene TRBV5-1; D may be TRBD1 (6 bases). CDR1 SGHRS and CDR2 YFSETQ come from the germline V gene. Trimming shortened V by 4 bases and J by 2 bases, and 10 bases separated the two germline ends. This CDR3 is built from 13 residues. This chain's CDR3 is CASSPRTAYEQYF. DNA of the CDR3: TGCGCCAGCAGCCCTCGGACAGCCTACGAGCAGTACTTC.

The chain has TRBV18 and TRBJ1-1; TRBD1 matches 8 bases. Germline trimming cut 5 bases from V and 1 base from J; bases unmatched to any gene: 9. Per germline, CDR1 KGHSH and CDR2 LQKENI. The CDR3 has 16 amino acids. The CDR3 DNA reads TGTGCCAGCTCATCAGGGGTTGGGACAGGGAACACTGAAGCTTTCTTT. This encodes CASSSGVGTGNTEAFF.

V is TRBV29-1 and J is TRBJ1-1, with no clear D. V was trimmed by 4 bases and J by 3 bases, leaving 15 bases between them. The CDR3 totals 14 residues. The germline gives CDR1 SQVTM, CDR2 ANQGSEA. The CDR3 region has the DNA TGCAGCGTTGGAGGCCCACTAGCGGACACTGAAGCTTTCTTT. It translates to CSVGGPLADTEAFF.

The J gene is TRBJ1-2, the V gene TRBV27; D is possibly TRBD1 (5 bases). Trimming took off 4 bases at V and 6 bases at J, with 15 bases between the two ends. Germline values: CDR1 MNHEY, CDR2 SMNVEV (reference sequence). The CDR3 length is 14 residues. This CDR3 reads CASSYQDRHHGYTF. Written as DNA, the CDR3 is TGTGCCAGCAGTTATCAAGACAGACATCATGGCTACACCTTC.

The V call is TRBV5-1, the J call TRBJ2-5, with TRBD2 identical over 11 bases. CDR1 and CDR2 (germline): SGHRS, YFSETQ. Trimming cost V 7 bases and J 5 bases; bases outside gene matches: 13. This CDR3 has 16 amino acids. The CDR3: CASGIAGGNVRETQYF. Written as DNA, the CDR3 is TGCGCCAGCGGAATAGCGGGAGGGAACGTGCGCGAGACCCAGTACTTC.

The rearrangement uses TRBV4-3 and TRBJ2-2, with no clear D. Trimming stripped 4 bases from V and 2 bases from J, with 2 bases between. This CDR3 is built from 12 residues. Germline V gene data show CDR1 as LGHNA and CDR2 as YSLEER. The CDR3 sequence is CASSLNTGELFF. The CDR3 DNA reads TGCGCCAGCAGCCTTAACACCGGGGAGCTGTTTTTT.

This clone has more than one count but fewer than ten. The chain joins TRBV29-1 to TRBJ2-7; 7 bases match TRBD2. V shed 5 bases and J 1 base; nucleotides not matched to a gene: 8. CDR1 is SQVTM, CDR2 ANQGSEA, per germline. The CDR3 covers 14 residues. The CDR3: CSVNTRETSYEQYF. Written as DNA, the CDR3 is TGCAGCGTTAATACGCGGGAGACGTCCTACGAGCAGTACTTC.

This clone has just one count. This chain links TRBV7-3 with TRBJ2-1; TRBD2 agrees at 12 bases. J gave up 10 bases and V 1 base, and 17 bases lay outside the gene matches. Germline V lookup: CDR1 SGHTA, CDR2 FQGTGA. There are 19 residues in the CDR3. CDR3 nucleotide sequence: TGTGCCAGCAGCTTAAAAGCTGGGGGTCCGGGACTAGCGGGCTACGAGCAGTTCTTC. Protein product: CASSLKAGGPGLAGYEQFF. Drawing the rest from reference TRBV7-3 and TRBJ2-1, the complete variable domain is GAGVSQTPSNKVTEKGKYVELRCDPISGHTALYWYRQSLGQGPEFLIYFQGTGAADDSGLPNDRFFAVRPEGSVSTLKIQRTERGDSAVYLCASSLKAGGPGLAGYEQFFGPGTRLTVL.

Only one count was recorded for this clone. This chain connects TRBV4-2 to TRBJ2-3; 10 nucleotides align to TRBD2. Germline-derived CDR1 and CDR2 are LGHNA and YNFKEQ. This CDR3 region has 17 residues. The V segment lost 3 bases and the J segment 2 bases; nucleotides outside the gene matches: 8. The DNA of the CDR3 is TGTGCCAGCAGCCAGAACTTAGCGGGAGGCCCCACAGATACGCAGTATTTT. Translating gives CASSQNLAGGPTDTQYF.

The chain has TRBV30 and TRBJ1-2, with 7 bases lining up with TRBD1. Germline CDR1 reads GTSNPN; CDR2 reads SVGIG (reference sequence). J gave up 3 bases and V 0 bases, and 4 bases lay outside the gene matches. The CDR3 consists of 14 residues. CDR3 nucleotides: TGTGCCTGGAGTGTGCAAGGGGGCGACTATGGCTACACCTTC. Amino acids: CAWSVQGGDYGYTF.